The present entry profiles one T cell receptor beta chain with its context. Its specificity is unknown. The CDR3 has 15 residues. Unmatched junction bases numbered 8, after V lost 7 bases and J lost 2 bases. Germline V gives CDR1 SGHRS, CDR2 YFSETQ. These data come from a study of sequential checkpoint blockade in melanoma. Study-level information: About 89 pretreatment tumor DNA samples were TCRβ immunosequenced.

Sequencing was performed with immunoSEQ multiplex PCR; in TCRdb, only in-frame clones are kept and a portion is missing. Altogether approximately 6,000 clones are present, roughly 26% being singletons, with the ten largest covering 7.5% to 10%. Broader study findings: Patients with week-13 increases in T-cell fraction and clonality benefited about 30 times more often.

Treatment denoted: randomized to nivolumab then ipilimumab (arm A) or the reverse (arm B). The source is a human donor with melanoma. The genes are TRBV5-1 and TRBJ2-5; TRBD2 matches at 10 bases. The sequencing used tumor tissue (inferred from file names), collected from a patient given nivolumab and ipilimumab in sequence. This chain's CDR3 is CASQLLAGAQETQYF. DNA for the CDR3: TGCGCCAGCCAACTCCTAGCGGGAGCGCAAGAGACCCAGTACTTC.